The next 32 T cell receptor beta chains were all read from a single sample in a study of cytomegalovirus exposure and HLA in healthy donors. Sequencing used immunoSEQ multiplex PCR; TCRdb keeps in-frame clones, though not all of them. The sample carries some 170,000 clones, around four fifths recorded once. Sequenced material: PBMCs. All receptors derive from a man aged 25 to 40 in good health and CMV-seropositive.

As to this clone: The sample carries other DNA sequences with the same CDR3. This chain uses TRBV18 with TRBJ1-1; D is possibly TRBD1 (5 bases). CDR1 is KGHSH, CDR2 LQKENI, per germline. The V end was cut by 3 bases, the J end by 3 bases, with 8 bases between. CDR3 length equals 13 residues. The DNA of the CDR3 is TGTGCCAGCTCACCCGGGGGAGACACTGAAGCTTTCTTT. Translated: CASSPGGDTEAFF.

The chain couples TRBV4-3 to TRBJ2-1; tentative D call: TRBD2 (6 bases). The CDR3 runs 13 residues. The germline V gene encodes CDR1 LGHNA and CDR2 YSLEER. V was cut by 4 bases and J by 9 bases, with 13 bases left in between. In nucleotides, the CDR3 is TGCGCCAGCAGCCGGTCCGGGAGCCTTGAGCAGTTCTTC. This sequence encodes CASSRSGSLEQFF.

V and J are TRBV19 and TRBJ2-7; D is possibly TRBD1 (6 bases). There are 14 residues in the CDR3. CDR1 and CDR2 from the germline V gene are LNHDA and SQIVND (reference sequence). V lost 5 bases to trimming and J lost 4 bases, with 15 bases between them. CDR3 region: CASSWQGPTYEQYF. The CDR3 nucleotides are TGTGCCAGTAGTTGGCAGGGGCCGACGTACGAGCAGTACTTC.

A few counts support this clone. This chain joins TRBV5-6 and TRBJ1-2; unclear D gene. V dropped 0 bases and J dropped 7 bases, with 10 bases sitting between them. This CDR3 has 13 amino acids. Germline CDR1 reads SGHDT; CDR2 reads YYEEEE. CDR3 protein: CASSLEWTGGYTF. The CDR3 bases are TGTGCCAGCAGCTTGGAATGGACTGGTGGCTACACCTTC.

This chain uses TRBV23-1 with TRBJ1-2; TRBD1 might be the D (5 bases). TRBV23-1 carries the ORF label, with uncertain function. V was cut by 2 bases and J by 7 bases, with 17 bases left in between. The length of the CDR3 is 15 residues. CDR3 coding DNA: TGCGCCAGCAGTCAACCCCCTGGGTCGGGGGTTGGCTACACCTTC. Protein sequence: CASSQPPGSGVGYTF.

This chain connects TRBV27 to TRBJ2-6; D is perhaps TRBD2 (5 bases). The CDR3 runs 14 residues. Trimming cost V 6 bases and J 1 base, with 7 bases left between them. Per the germline V gene, CDR1 is MNHEY and CDR2 is SMNVEV (reference sequence). CDR3 amino acids: CASRTTSGANVLTF. CDR3 in DNA: TGTGCCAGCAGGACTACGTCTGGGGCCAACGTCCTGACTTTC.

The genes are TRBV30 and TRBJ2-7; the D gene is possibly TRBD1 (6 bases). V was cut by 5 bases and J by 3 bases, with 14 bases left in between. CDR3 size: 13 residues. Germline values: CDR1 GTSNPN, CDR2 SVGIG (reference sequence). The CDR3 bases are TGTGCCTGGGAGAAGGACAGCGTCTACGAGCAGTACTTC. Translating it yields CAWEKDSVYEQYF.

The chain uses TRBV7-9 and TRBJ1-5, with 7 bases matching TRBD1. The ends lost 1 base at V and 1 base at J; junction bases unmatched: 7. The CDR3 sequence is 17 residues long. From germline, CDR1 is SEHNR and CDR2 FQNEAQ (reference sequence). CDR3 loop: CASSLDPAGGSNQPQHF. CDR3 in DNA: TGTGCCAGCAGCTTAGATCCGGCAGGGGGAAGCAATCAGCCCCAGCATTTT. Filled out from reference TRBV7-9 and TRBJ1-5, the complete variable domain reads DTGVSQNPRHKITKRGQNVTFRCDPISEHNRLYWYRQTLGQGPEFLTYFQNEAQLEKSRLLSDRFSAERPKGSFSTLEIQRTEQGDSAMYLCASSLDPAGGSNQPQHFGDGTRLSIL.

The chain uses TRBV9 and TRBJ1-2; D remains ambiguous. The CDR3 has 15 amino acids. Trimming left V 4 bases short and J 6 bases short, with 19 bases between. The germline CDR1 and CDR2 sequences are SGDLS and YYNGEE. The CDR3: CASSSGESPRHGYTF. The CDR3 region has the DNA TGTGCCAGCAGCTCCGGGGAGTCTCCAAGGCATGGCTACACCTTC.

V usage is TRBV4-3 and J usage is TRBJ2-1, with 15 bases fitting TRBD2. Germline CDR1 LGHNA, CDR2 YSLEER. CDR3 length: 18 residues. The junction had 5 bases not matched to a gene; V was cut back by 4 bases and J by 1 base. The CDR3 spells CASSRGTSGGRSYNEQFF. The CDR3 DNA sequence: TGCGCCAGCAGCCGGGGGACTAGCGGGGGGAGGTCCTACAATGAGCAGTTCTTC.

A single count supports this clone. This chain joins TRBV27 and TRBJ2-3, with TRBD2 identical over 12 bases. V was clipped by 5 bases and J by 0 bases; unmatched bases: 12. Germline CDR1 reads MNHEY; CDR2 reads SMNVEV (reference sequence). The CDR3 runs to 19 residues. The CDR3 coding sequence is TGTGCCAGCAGTCTATACTCTAGCGGGGGGGGGACTAGCACAGATACGCAGTATTTT. Protein sequence: CASSLYSSGGGTSTDTQYF.

This sequence joins TRBV27 and TRBJ1-2, with a possible D match to TRBD1 (6 bases). V lost 3 bases to trimming and J lost 7 bases, with 18 bases between them. The CDR3 is 15 amino acids. Per germline, CDR1 MNHEY and CDR2 SMNVEV (reference sequence). The CDR3 sequence: CASSFGSSGGAGYTF. CDR3 coding DNA: TGTGCCAGCAGTTTTGGAAGTAGTGGGGGCGCTGGCTACACCTTC.

The V and J genes are TRBV19 and TRBJ2-5; D is unclear. This CDR3 spans 15 amino acids. The germline V gene has CDR1 LNHDA and CDR2 SQIVND (reference sequence). The ends were cut back, 3 bases at V and 2 bases at J, with 13 bases in the middle. The CDR3 region has the DNA TGTGCCAGTAGTATGGATATTGAACAGCAAGAGACCCAGTACTTC. Its translation: CASSMDIEQQETQYF.

The chain recombines TRBV15 with TRBJ1-5; D is unresolved. This CDR3 is 13 amino acids long. Per germline, CDR1 LNHNV and CDR2 YYDKDF (reference sequence). The V end lost 4 bases, the J end lost 5 bases, and 9 bases lay between the germline ends. The CDR3 DNA reads TGTGCCACCAGCATGAGGAGGGATCAGCCCCAGCATTTT. Protein product: CATSMRRDQPQHF.

The rearrangement joins TRBV30 to TRBJ1-4; D perhaps matches TRBD1 (5 bases). Per germline, CDR1 GTSNPN and CDR2 SVGIG (reference sequence). The length of the CDR3 is 16 residues. Trimming took 3 bases from V and 3 from J, leaving 17 bases between them. The CDR3 sequence: CAWRIEGGTANEKLFF. The DNA for the CDR3 is TGTGCCTGGAGGATTGAGGGAGGGACGGCTAATGAAAAACTGTTTTTT.

The chain links TRBV7-2 to TRBJ2-1; TRBD2 is a possible D gene (5 bases). Germline CDR1 reads SGHTA; CDR2 reads FQGNSA. V was cut by 0 bases and J by 1 base, with 19 bases left in between. The CDR3 sequence is 19 residues long. CDR3 sequence reads: CASSLAISGKEGSYNEQFF. The DNA for the CDR3 is TGTGCCAGCAGCTTAGCGATTTCGGGTAAAGAGGGATCCTACAATGAGCAGTTCTTC.

This clone was detected only a few times. J is TRBJ2-7 and V is TRBV5-1; TRBD1 matches 12 bases. V lost 1 base, J lost 3 bases, and 8 bases stayed unmatched. Germline V gene lookup returns CDR1 SGHRS and CDR2 YFSETQ. There are 17 residues in the CDR3. The CDR3 region is CASSLWGQGAGGYEQYF. The CDR3 nucleotides read TGCGCCAGCAGCTTGTGGGGACAGGGGGCTGGTGGCTACGAGCAGTACTTC.

This chain links TRBV5-6 with TRBJ1-5, with D unresolved. Trimming took off 0 bases at V and 0 bases at J, with 10 bases between the two ends. Germline values: CDR1 SGHDT, CDR2 YYEEEE. The CDR3 contains 16 residues. The CDR3 nucleotides read TGTGCCAGCAGCTTGGAGGTGCAGGTTAGCAATCAGCCCCAGCATTTT. Protein: CASSLEVQVSNQPQHF.

The chain couples TRBV7-2 to TRBJ2-7, with D maybe TRBD1 (6 bases). The CDR3 loop spans 14 amino acids. Germline CDR1 SGHTA, CDR2 FQGNSA. Between the trimmed V and J ends, which lost 4 bases and 2 bases, there was a span of 12 bases. The CDR3 protein is CASSSNRVAYEQYF. In DNA, the CDR3 is TGTGCCAGCAGCTCAAACAGGGTTGCCTACGAGCAGTACTTC.

V usage is TRBV2 and J usage is TRBJ1-4; TRBD1 is a possible D gene (5 bases). V gave up 11 bases and J gave up 1 base, with 11 bases separating them. CDR1 SNHLY and CDR2 FYNNEI come from the germline V gene. The CDR3 covers 13 residues. This CDR3 reads CAGGGLTNEKLFF. The DNA for the CDR3 is TGTGCCGGGGGGGGTCTAACTAATGAAAAACTGTTTTTT.

The gene calls are TRBV9 and TRBJ2-7; a possible D gene is TRBD1 (6 bases). Germline V gives CDR1 SGDLS, CDR2 YYNGEE. V lost 3 bases to trimming and J lost 2 bases, with 12 bases between them. The CDR3 extends over 14 amino acids. CDR3 residues: CASSARDTPYEQYF. CDR3 DNA sequence: TGTGCCAGCAGCGCTAGGGACACGCCCTACGAGCAGTACTTC. The full variable domain, in which reference TRBV9 and TRBJ2-7 provide the parts outside the CDR3, is DSGVTQTPKHLITATGQRVTLRCSPRSGDLSVYWYQQSLDQGLQFLIQYYNGEERAKGNILERFSAQQFPDLHSELNLSSLELGDSALYFCASSARDTPYEQYFGPGTRLTVT.

This clone appeared once. The CDR3 region is CASSLEGQVGANVLTF. CDR3 sequence (DNA): TGTGCCAGCAGCTTAGAGGGGCAGGTTGGGGCCAACGTCCTGACTTTC. The rearrangement joins TRBV7-2 to TRBJ2-6; the D gene is possibly TRBD1 (5 bases). The CDR3 has 16 amino acids. Germline V lookup: CDR1 SGHTA, CDR2 FQGNSA. The V end lost 1 base, the J end lost 3 bases, and 10 bases lay between the germline ends.

The chain couples TRBV11-1 to TRBJ2-1; the D gene is possibly TRBD2 (5 bases). V lost 5 bases and J 4 bases, leaving 15 bases between the germline ends. Per the germline V gene, CDR1 is SGHAT and CDR2 is FQDESV (reference sequence). The CDR3 loop spans 15 amino acids. DNA for the CDR3: TGTGCCAGCAGCGAGGGCCAAACCTCGTACAATGAGCAGTTCTTC. It translates to CASSEGQTSYNEQFF.

This clone has a handful of counts. The chain recombines TRBV4-1 with TRBJ1-2, with D uncertain. Germline V CDR1 and CDR2: MGHRA, YSYEKL. The CDR3 is 13 amino acids. Trimming stripped 5 bases from V and 8 bases from J, with 15 bases between. This CDR3 is CASSSQSPSGYTF. In nucleotides, the CDR3 is TGCGCCAGCAGCAGCCAAAGCCCTTCGGGCTACACCTTC.

With respect to this clone: One end of the junction does not line up with germline, which may come from a read error. The V call is TRBV29-1, the J call TRBJ2-5; TRBD2 agrees at 13 bases. CDR1 is SQVTM and CDR2 is ANQGSEA in the germline V gene. The length of the CDR3 is 14 residues. The CDR3 bases are TGCAGCGCTGAACTAGCGGGGGGGCGTGAGACCCAGTACTTC. Translated, it gives CSAELAGGRETQYF.

For this clone: The identical CDR3 is also encoded by other nucleotide sequences in the sample. This chain links TRBV19 with TRBJ2-3, with 14 bases identical to TRBD2. Germline CDR1 LNHDA, CDR2 SQIVND (reference sequence). There are 17 residues in the CDR3. Losses at the gene ends were 4 bases for V and 1 base for J; bases not matched to a gene: 4. CDR3 sequence (DNA): TGTGCCAGTAGTAAGACTAGCGGGGGGGCCGGCACAGATACGCAGTATTTT. Protein product: CASSKTSGGAGTDTQYF.

Only one count was recorded for this clone. This chain connects TRBV7-2 to TRBJ2-3, with TRBD2 matching 10 bases. CDR1 is SGHTA, CDR2 FQGNSA, per germline. The CDR3 consists of 15 residues. Trimming took 5 bases from V and 7 from J; bases not matched to a gene: 9. CDR3 sequence: CASSPLAGAGNTQYF. The CDR3 DNA reads TGTGCCAGCAGCCCCCTAGCGGGGGCGGGAAATACGCAGTATTTT.

The V gene is TRBV9, the J gene TRBJ2-7; D is unclear. Trimming took off 5 bases at V and 0 bases at J, with 12 bases between the two ends. The CDR3 contains 14 residues. Germline assignment: CDR1 SGDLS and CDR2 YYNGEE. In DNA form, the CDR3 reads TGTGCCAGCAGTACTCACAGAAGCTCCTACGAGCAGTACTTC. Amino acids: CASSTHRSSYEQYF.

The rearrangement links TRBV7-9 to TRBJ1-1; 9 nucleotides agree with TRBD1. This CDR3 has 18 residues. J gave up 1 base and V 5 bases, and 14 bases lay outside the gene matches. Germline V gene data show CDR1 as SEHNR and CDR2 as FQNEAQ (reference sequence). The CDR3 protein is CASSPRTGEAPKNTEAFF. CDR3 DNA: TGTGCCAGCAGCCCTCGGACAGGGGAGGCCCCTAAGAACACTGAAGCTTTCTTT.

The gene calls are TRBV5-4 and TRBJ2-3, with 12 nucleotides matching TRBD2. Germline V CDR1 and CDR2: SGHNT, YYREEE (reference sequence). V was clipped by 3 bases and J by 0 bases; unmatched bases: 5. CDR3 length: 17 residues. The CDR3 sequence: CASSSSGGAYSTDTQYF. Here the CDR3 DNA reads TGTGCCAGCAGCTCTAGCGGGGGGGCATATAGCACAGATACGCAGTATTTT.

The chain joins TRBV4-1 to TRBJ1-6; tentative D call: TRBD1 (5 bases). In germline, CDR1 is MGHRA, CDR2 YSYEKL. V gave up 0 bases and J gave up 7 bases, with 13 bases separating them. The CDR3 loop spans 16 amino acids. CDR3 coding DNA: TGCGCCAGCAGCCAAGATCTTCAGGGATGGAATTCACCCCTCCACTTT. This sequence encodes CASSQDLQGWNSPLHF.

The J gene is TRBJ2-5, the V gene TRBV9, with TRBD1 identical over 7 bases. J gave up 2 bases and V 5 bases, and 9 bases lay outside the gene matches. Germline values: CDR1 SGDLS, CDR2 YYNGEE. This CDR3 is 15 amino acids long. CDR3 in DNA: TGTGCCAGCAGAAAGACAGGGCAGGGGCAAGAGACCCAGTACTTC. Amino acids: CASRKTGQGQETQYF.